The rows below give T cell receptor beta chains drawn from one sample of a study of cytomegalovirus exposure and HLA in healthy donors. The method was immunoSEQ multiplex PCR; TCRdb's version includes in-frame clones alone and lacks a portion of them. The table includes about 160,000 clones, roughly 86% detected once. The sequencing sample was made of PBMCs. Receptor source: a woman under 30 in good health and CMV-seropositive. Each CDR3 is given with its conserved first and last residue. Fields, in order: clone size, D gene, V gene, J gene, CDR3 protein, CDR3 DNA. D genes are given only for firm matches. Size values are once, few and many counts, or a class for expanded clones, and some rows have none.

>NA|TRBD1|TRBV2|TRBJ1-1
CASRRQGAGTEAFF
TGTGCCAGCAGGCGACAGGGGGCGGGAACTGAAGCTTTCTTT
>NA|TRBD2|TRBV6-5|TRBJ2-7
CASKIAGSNEQYF
TGTGCCAGTAAAATAGCGGGAAGCAACGAGCAGTACTTC
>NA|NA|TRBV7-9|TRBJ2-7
CASSLGAYYEQYF
TGTGCCAGCAGCTTGGGGGCGTACTACGAGCAGTACTTC
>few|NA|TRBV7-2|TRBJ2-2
CASSLEVGRGRELFF
TGTGCCAGCAGCTTAGAAGTGGGAAGAGGGAGGGAGCTGTTTTTT
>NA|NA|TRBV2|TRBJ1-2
CASSEGVTDLYGYTF
TGTGCCAGCAGTGAAGGAGTGACAGACTTATATGGCTACACCTTC
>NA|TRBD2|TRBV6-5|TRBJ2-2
CASSYGRTGELFF
TGTGCCAGCAGCTACGGGAGGACCGGGGAGCTGTTTTTT
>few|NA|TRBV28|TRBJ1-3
CASSFRAGNTIYF
TGTGCCAGCAGTTTCAGGGCTGGAAACACCATATATTTT
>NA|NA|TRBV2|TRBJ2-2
CASTSNTNTGELFF
TGTGCCAGCACTAGCAATACGAACACCGGGGAGCTGTTTTTT
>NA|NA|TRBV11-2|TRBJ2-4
CASSLGFDSLAKNIQYF
TGTGCCAGCAGCTTAGGTTTCGACAGCCTAGCCAAAAACATTCAGTACTTC
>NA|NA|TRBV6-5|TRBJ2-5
CASRPQGSRETQYF
TGTGCCAGCAGACCACAGGGCTCGAGAGAGACCCAGTACTTC
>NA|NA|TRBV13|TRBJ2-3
CASSTREDTQYF
TGTGCCAGCAGCACTCGGGAGGATACGCAGTATTTT
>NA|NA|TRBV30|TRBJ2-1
CAHSAVFNEQFF
TGTGCCCACTCAGCGGTTTTCAATGAGCAGTTCTTC
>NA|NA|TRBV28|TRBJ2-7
CASSLPQGGFEQYF
TGTGCCAGCAGTTTACCGCAGGGGGGTTTCGAGCAGTACTTC
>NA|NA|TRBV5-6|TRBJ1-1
CASSLYGGATMNTEAFF
TGTGCCAGCAGCTTGTATGGGGGGGCAACGATGAACACTGAAGCTTTCTTT
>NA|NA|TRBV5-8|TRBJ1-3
CASSLAGSNTIYF
TGTGCCAGCAGCTTGGCAGGGTCTAACACCATATATTTT
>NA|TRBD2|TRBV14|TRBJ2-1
CASSQVSGRRYNEQFF
TGTGCCAGCAGCCAAGTTAGCGGGAGGCGTTACAATGAGCAGTTCTTC
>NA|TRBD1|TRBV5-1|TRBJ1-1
CASSYFRGRITEAFF
TGCGCCAGCAGCTATTTCAGGGGGCGAATCACTGAAGCTTTCTTT
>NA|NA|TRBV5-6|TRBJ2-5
CASSLRRETQYF
TGTGCCAGCAGCTTGAGGCGGGAGACCCAGTACTTC
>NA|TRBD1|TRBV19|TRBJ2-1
CASSGPDRVDEQFF
TGTGCCAGTAGTGGGCCGGACAGGGTGGACGAGCAGTTCTTC
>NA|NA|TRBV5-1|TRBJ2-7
CASSFPPGQTDLYEQYF
TGCGCCAGCAGCTTCCCACCTGGACAGACAGACCTCTACGAGCAGTACTTC
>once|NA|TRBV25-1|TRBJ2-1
CASSTPTVYNEQFF
TGTGCCAGCAGTACTCCGACAGTTTACAATGAGCAGTTCTTC
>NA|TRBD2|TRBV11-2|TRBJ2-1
CASSLGLAGGLFF
TGTGCCAGCAGCTTAGGACTAGCGGGAGGGTTGTTCTTC
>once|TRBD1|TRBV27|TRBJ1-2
CASSPDRVSTSNYGYTF
TGTGCCAGCAGTCCAGACAGGGTCTCAACCTCTAACTATGGCTACACCTTC
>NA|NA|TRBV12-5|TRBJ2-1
CASGLVRGAQFF
TGTGCTAGTGGTTTGGTACGGGGAGCGCAGTTCTTC
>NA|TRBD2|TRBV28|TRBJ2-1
CASSFQLAGASNEQFF
TGTGCCAGCAGTTTCCAACTAGCGGGAGCAAGCAATGAGCAGTTCTTC
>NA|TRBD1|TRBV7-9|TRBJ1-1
CASSYRGRNTEAFF
TGTGCCAGCAGCTACAGGGGGCGGAACACTGAAGCTTTCTTT
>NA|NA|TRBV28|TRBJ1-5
CASTSGLNNQPQHF
TGTGCCAGCACTTCAGGACTGAACAATCAGCCCCAGCATTTT
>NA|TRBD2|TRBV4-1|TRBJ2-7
CASRGTSGDTYEQYF
TGCGCCAGCAGAGGGACTAGCGGGGACACCTACGAGCAGTACTTC
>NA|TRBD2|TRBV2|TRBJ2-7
CASSAGTSGTYEQYF
TGTGCCAGCAGTGCAGGGACTAGCGGTACCTACGAGCAGTACTTC
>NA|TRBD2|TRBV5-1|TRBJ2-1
CASSLVSGRANEQFF
TGCGCCAGCAGCTTGGTTAGCGGGAGGGCCAATGAGCAGTTCTTC
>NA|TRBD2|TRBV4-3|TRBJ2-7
CASSQGASGSYEQYF
TGCGCCAGCAGCCAAGGGGCTAGCGGGAGCTACGAGCAGTACTTC
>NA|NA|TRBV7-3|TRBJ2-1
CASSPTGGRDYNEQFF
TGTGCCAGCAGCCCAACCGGGGGAAGAGACTACAATGAGCAGTTCTTC
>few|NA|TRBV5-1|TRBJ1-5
CASSLDSNQPQHF
TGCGCCAGCAGCTTGGACTCCAATCAGCCCCAGCATTTT
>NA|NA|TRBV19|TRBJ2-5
CASSMNNHLQETQYF
TGTGCCAGTAGTATGAACAACCATTTACAAGAGACCCAGTACTTC
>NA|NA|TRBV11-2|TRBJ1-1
CASSTIRGWNTEAFF
TGTGCCAGCAGCACCATTCGAGGTTGGAACACTGAAGCTTTCTTT
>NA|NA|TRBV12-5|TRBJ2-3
CASTSRGPTSTDTQYF
TGTGCTAGTACTTCCCGGGGTCCTACTAGCACAGATACGCAGTATTTT
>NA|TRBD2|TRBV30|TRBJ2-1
CAWKLAGDQFF
TGTGCCTGGAAACTAGCGGGAGACCAGTTCTTC
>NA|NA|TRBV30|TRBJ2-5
CAWSAPGLGKREQYF
TGTGCCTGGAGTGCTCCGGGACTCGGGAAGAGGGAGCAGTACTTC
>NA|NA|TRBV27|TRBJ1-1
CASRKTGEAFF
TGTGCCAGCAGGAAGACAGGCGAGGCTTTCTTT
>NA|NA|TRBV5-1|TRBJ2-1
CASSLSGRENEQFF
TGCGCCAGCAGCTTAAGTGGCAGGGAAAATGAGCAGTTCTTC
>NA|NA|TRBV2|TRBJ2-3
CASSESQGGTDTQYF
TGTGCCAGCAGTGAGTCACAGGGAGGCACAGATACGCAGTATTTT
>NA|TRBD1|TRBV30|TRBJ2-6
CAWPRTGDGANVLTF
TGTGCCTGGCCCCGGACAGGGGATGGGGCCAACGTCCTGACTTTC
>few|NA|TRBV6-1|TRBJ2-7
CASSEANRYEQYF
TGTGCCAGCAGTGAAGCGAACAGATACGAGCAGTACTTC
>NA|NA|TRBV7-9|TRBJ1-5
CASSLGGLNQPQHF
TGTGCCAGCAGCTTAGGGGGCCTTAATCAGCCCCAGCATTTT
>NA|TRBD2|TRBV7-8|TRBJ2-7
CASSQMTSGGYEQYF
TGTGCCAGCAGCCAAATGACTAGCGGGGGATACGAGCAGTACTTC
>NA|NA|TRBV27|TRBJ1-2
CASRTAMSYYGYTF
TGTGCCAGCAGGACAGCCATGTCCTACTATGGCTACACCTTC
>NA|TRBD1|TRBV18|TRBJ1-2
CASSSNPPGQENNYGYTF
TGTGCCAGCTCATCAAACCCCCCCGGACAGGAAAATAACTATGGCTACACCTTC